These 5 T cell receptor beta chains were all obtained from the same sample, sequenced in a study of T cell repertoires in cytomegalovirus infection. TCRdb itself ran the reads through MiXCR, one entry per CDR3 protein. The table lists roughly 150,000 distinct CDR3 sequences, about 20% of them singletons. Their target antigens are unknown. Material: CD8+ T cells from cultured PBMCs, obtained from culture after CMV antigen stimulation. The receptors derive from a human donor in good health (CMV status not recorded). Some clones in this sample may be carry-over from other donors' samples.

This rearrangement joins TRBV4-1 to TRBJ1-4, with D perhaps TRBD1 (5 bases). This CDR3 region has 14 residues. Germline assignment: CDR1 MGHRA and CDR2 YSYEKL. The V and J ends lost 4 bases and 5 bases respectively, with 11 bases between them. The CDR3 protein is CASSRDPGNEKLFF. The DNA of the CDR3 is TGCGCCAGCAGCCGAGACCCAGGGAATGAAAAACTGTTTTTT.

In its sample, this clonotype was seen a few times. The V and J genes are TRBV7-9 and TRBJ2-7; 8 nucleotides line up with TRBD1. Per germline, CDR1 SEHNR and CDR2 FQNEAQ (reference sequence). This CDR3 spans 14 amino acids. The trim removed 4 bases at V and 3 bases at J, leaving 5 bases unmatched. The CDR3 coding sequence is TGTGCCAGCAGCTACGGGACAGGTCTCTACGAGCAGTACTTC. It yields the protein CASSYGTGLYEQYF.

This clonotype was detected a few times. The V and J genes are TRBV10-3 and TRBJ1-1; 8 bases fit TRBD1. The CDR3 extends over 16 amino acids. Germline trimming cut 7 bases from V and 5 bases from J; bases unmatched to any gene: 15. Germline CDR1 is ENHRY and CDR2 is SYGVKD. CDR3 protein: CAIMADRASSRTEAFF. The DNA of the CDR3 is TGTGCCATCATGGCGGACAGGGCATCAAGTCGTACTGAAGCTTTCTTT.

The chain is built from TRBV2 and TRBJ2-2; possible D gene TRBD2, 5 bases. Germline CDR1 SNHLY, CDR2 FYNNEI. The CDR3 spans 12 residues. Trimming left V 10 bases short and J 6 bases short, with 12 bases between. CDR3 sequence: CAIGGLSGELFF. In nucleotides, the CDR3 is TGTGCCATCGGAGGACTGTCCGGGGAGCTGTTTTTT.

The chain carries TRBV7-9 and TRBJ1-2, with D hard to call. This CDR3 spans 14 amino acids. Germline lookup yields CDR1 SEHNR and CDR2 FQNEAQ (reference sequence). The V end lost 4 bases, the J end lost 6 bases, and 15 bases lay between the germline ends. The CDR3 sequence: CASSSPGSYHGYTF. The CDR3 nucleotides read TGTGCCAGCAGCTCCCCCGGATCCTATCATGGCTACACCTTC.